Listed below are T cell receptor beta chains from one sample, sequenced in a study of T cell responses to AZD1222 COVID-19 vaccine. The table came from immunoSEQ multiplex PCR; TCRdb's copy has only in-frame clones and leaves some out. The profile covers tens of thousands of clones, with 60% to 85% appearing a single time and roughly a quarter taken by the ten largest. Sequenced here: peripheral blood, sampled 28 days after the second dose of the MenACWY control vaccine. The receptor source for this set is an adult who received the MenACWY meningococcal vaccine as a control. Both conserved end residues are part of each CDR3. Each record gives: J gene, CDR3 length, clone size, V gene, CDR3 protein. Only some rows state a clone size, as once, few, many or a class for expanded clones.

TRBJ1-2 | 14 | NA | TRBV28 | CASSFPGGAYGYTF
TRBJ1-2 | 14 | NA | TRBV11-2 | CASSLEGGEKGYTF
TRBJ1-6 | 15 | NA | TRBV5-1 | CASSLGDRDSSPLHF
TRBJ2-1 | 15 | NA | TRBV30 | CAWSVGTSGRNEQFF
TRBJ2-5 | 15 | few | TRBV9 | CASSVGWREEETQYF
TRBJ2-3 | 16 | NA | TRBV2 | CASSERSRTGTDTQYF
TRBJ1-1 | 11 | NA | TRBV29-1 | CSVQGRTEAFF
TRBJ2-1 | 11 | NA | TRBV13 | CASSLENEQFF
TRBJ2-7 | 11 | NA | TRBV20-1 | CSARGGSEQYF
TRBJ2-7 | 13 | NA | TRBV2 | CASTGDMPYEQYF
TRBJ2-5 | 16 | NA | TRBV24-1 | CATSDSGDGTGETQYF
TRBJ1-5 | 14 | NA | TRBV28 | CASSPNDSFQPQHF
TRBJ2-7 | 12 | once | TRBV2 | CASEQANYEQYF
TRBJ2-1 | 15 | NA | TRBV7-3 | CASSITSGGANEQFF
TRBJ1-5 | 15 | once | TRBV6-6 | CASSPSRGQGQPQHF
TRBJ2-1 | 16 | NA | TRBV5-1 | CASSYTSVGGEGEQFF
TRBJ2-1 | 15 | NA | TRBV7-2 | CASSLGRPSYNEQFF
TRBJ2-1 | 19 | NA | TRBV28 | CASSSRTGRRKSSYNEQFF
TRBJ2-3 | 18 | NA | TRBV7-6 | CASNLASGGTSSTDTQYF
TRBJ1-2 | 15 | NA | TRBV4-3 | CASSQVTGTGHGYTF